A selection of T cell receptor beta chains follows, all from one sample in a study of T-cell memory formation after mild COVID-19. TCRdb ran MiXCR on the 5' RACE reads and lists one entry per CDR3 protein. The profile covers about 620,000 distinct CDR3 sequences, with roughly 18% appearing a single time and around 13% taken by the ten largest. Sequencing was carried out using PBMCs or a T cell subset sorted from them (not recorded which). Every receptor here comes from an adult woman who had mild COVID-19 (a few samples of this study predate the infection). Cell type and time point are not known. CDR3s include the opening cysteine and the closing phenylalanine or tryptophan. The order of the fields is clone size, V gene, CDR3 protein. A row's size may be missing; if present it is once, few, many or a size class.

>NA|TRBV12-3/TRBV12-4
CASSFRTRTDTQYF
>NA|TRBV6-5
CASSSGQLYEQYF
>few|TRBV12-3/TRBV12-4
CASSLGDRPNTEAFF
>few|TRBV12-3/TRBV12-4
CASSRGLALGNEQFF
>NA|TRBV20-1
CSARVRDEQYF
>few|TRBV12-3/TRBV12-4
CASSLRSQEETQYF
>few|TRBV7-9
CASSLRIQAAPYRTDTQYF
>NA|TRBV14
CASSQDHRRIEKLFF
>many|TRBV12-3/TRBV12-4
CASSPFPETSGREPYNEQFF
>NA|TRBV5-1
CASSQAGPGELFF
>NA|TRBV20-1
CSVDGTRPGELFF
>once|TRBV3-1
CASSQRAARNTGELFF
>NA|TRBV5-6
CASSLLTSGYEQYF
>NA|TRBV9
CASSVAGGLDEQFF
>few|TRBV5-5
CASSFAVEQYF
>NA|TRBV6-5
CASSYSRGRYDIQYF
>NA|TRBV5-5
CASSWRTSRETQYF
>few|TRBV5-6
CASSGGRFTGELFF
>NA|TRBV21-1
CASSQGGAAPYNEQFF
>NA|TRBV18
CASSPQTGHTEAFF
>few|TRBV4-1
CASSQALGHSEAFF
>NA|TRBV29-1
CSARVNTIEETQYF
>NA|TRBV7-2
CASSSGGGEASRQYF
>few|TRBV9
CASSGGGLAGTWGQYF
>NA|TRBV2
CASRWTGNADIQYF
>NA|TRBV19
CASSPRPGFKYEQYF
>NA|TRBV12-3/TRBV12-4
CASSVIGFLPHGYTF
>NA|TRBV7-1
CASSAGSSGLEQYF
>few|TRBV7-6
CASSLAGGATQETQYF